These T cell receptor beta chains were read from a single sample in a study of Graves' ophthalmopathy and Graves' hyperthyroidism. TCRdb re-analysed the multiplex PCR reads in MiXCR, keeping a single row per CDR3 protein. The repertoire holds 500,000 to 800,000 distinct CDR3 sequences, about two fifths seen once, with 2.5% to 3.5% in the top ten. The material sequenced was peripheral blood. These receptors were taken from an adult man with Graves' ophthalmopathy. CDR3s include the opening cysteine and the closing phenylalanine or tryptophan. Each record gives: CDR3 protein, CDR3 DNA, J gene, D gene, V gene, clone size. A D gene is named only where the DNA matches it firmly. The size field is filled for only some rows; it gives once, few, many or a size class.

cdr3_aa: CSATDGNTGGANVLTF
cdr3_nt: TGCAGCGCCACGGACGGGAATACGGGAGGGGCCAACGTCCTGACTTTC
j_call: TRBJ2-6
d_call: -
v_call: TRBV29-1
clone_size: -

cdr3_aa: CASRGTGRNTIYF
cdr3_nt: TGTGCCAGCAGGGGGACAGGGAGAAACACCATATATTTT
j_call: TRBJ1-3
d_call: TRBD1
v_call: TRBV10-3
clone_size: -

cdr3_aa: CASKQGLNTGELFF
cdr3_nt: TGTGCCAGCAAACAGGGGTTAAACACCGGGGAGCTGTTTTTT
j_call: TRBJ2-2
d_call: TRBD1
v_call: TRBV2
clone_size: few

cdr3_aa: CASGGLEDETGNQPQHF
cdr3_nt: TGTGCTAGTGGTGGTCTGGAGGACGAAACTGGCAATCAGCCCCAGCATTTT
j_call: TRBJ1-5
d_call: -
v_call: TRBV12-5
clone_size: many

cdr3_aa: CASSLAGSGVNTGELFF
cdr3_nt: TGTGCCAGCAGTTTAGCGGGTAGCGGGGTGAACACCGGGGAGCTGTTTTTT
j_call: TRBJ2-2
d_call: TRBD2
v_call: TRBV2
clone_size: -

cdr3_aa: CASSFRTGGTDTQYF
cdr3_nt: TGTGCCAGCAGCTTCCGGACAGGCGGCACAGATACGCAGTATTTT
j_call: TRBJ2-3
d_call: TRBD1
v_call: TRBV7-3
clone_size: -

cdr3_aa: CSVRDRGGYTF
cdr3_nt: TGCAGCGTTCGGGACAGGGGTGGCTACACCTTC
j_call: TRBJ1-2
d_call: TRBD1
v_call: TRBV29-1
clone_size: -

cdr3_aa: CASSLALDGVYEQYF
cdr3_nt: TGTGCCAGCAGCTTAGCCCTAGATGGGGTTTACGAGCAGTACTTC
j_call: TRBJ2-7
d_call: -
v_call: TRBV7-9
clone_size: -

cdr3_aa: CAWSVRGSNYGYTF
cdr3_nt: TGTGCCTGGAGTGTTAGGGGGTCGAACTATGGCTACACCTTC
j_call: TRBJ1-2
d_call: -
v_call: TRBV7-8
clone_size: -

cdr3_aa: CASSSDSYTEAFF
cdr3_nt: TGTGCCAGTAGTTCCGACAGTTACACTGAAGCTTTCTTT
j_call: TRBJ1-1
d_call: -
v_call: TRBV19
clone_size: many

cdr3_aa: CASSTEDTQYF
cdr3_nt: TGCGCCAGCAGTACAGAAGATACGCAGTATTTT
j_call: TRBJ2-3
d_call: -
v_call: TRBV4-3
clone_size: -

cdr3_aa: CASHAAAGAYEQYF
cdr3_nt: TGCGCCAGCCACGCGGCGGCAGGCGCCTACGAGCAGTACTTC
j_call: TRBJ2-7
d_call: -
v_call: TRBV5-1
clone_size: -

cdr3_aa: CASSFGQGVTDTQYF
cdr3_nt: TGTGCCAGCAGTTTCGGACAGGGGGTAACAGATACGCAGTATTTT
j_call: TRBJ2-3
d_call: TRBD1
v_call: TRBV13
clone_size: -

cdr3_aa: CASSEADRDVPYEQYF
cdr3_nt: TGTGCCAGCAGTGAAGCAGACCGGGACGTCCCCTACGAGCAGTACTTC
j_call: TRBJ2-7
d_call: -
v_call: TRBV6-1
clone_size: many

cdr3_aa: CASSLGLAGGRETQYF
cdr3_nt: TGTGCCAGCAGCTTAGGACTAGCGGGGGGGCGAGAGACCCAGTACTTC
j_call: TRBJ2-5
d_call: TRBD2
v_call: TRBV4-2
clone_size: few

cdr3_aa: CASSPTGGMNTEAFF
cdr3_nt: TGTGCCAGCAGCCCCACCGGGGGAATGAACACTGAAGCTTTCTTT
j_call: TRBJ1-1
d_call: -
v_call: TRBV7-9
clone_size: many

cdr3_aa: CASSWAGEEAFF
cdr3_nt: TGTGCCAGCAGCTGGGCCGGGGAAGAAGCTTTCTTT
j_call: TRBJ1-1
d_call: -
v_call: TRBV5-6
clone_size: -

cdr3_aa: CASSRVTGELNTEAFF
cdr3_nt: TGTGCCAGCTCACGGGTGACAGGGGAATTGAACACTGAAGCTTTCTTT
j_call: TRBJ1-1
d_call: TRBD1
v_call: TRBV25-1
clone_size: once

cdr3_aa: CASSSAVGGGETQYF
cdr3_nt: TGTGCCAGCAGCTCTGCGGTCGGGGGAGGGGAGACCCAGTACTTC
j_call: TRBJ2-5
d_call: TRBD2
v_call: TRBV25-1
clone_size: -

cdr3_aa: CASSSGRSGIGELFF
cdr3_nt: TGCGCCAGCAGCTCAGGGAGGTCGGGGATCGGGGAGCTGTTTTTT
j_call: TRBJ2-2
d_call: -
v_call: TRBV4-3
clone_size: -

cdr3_aa: CASSLGQGRTEQYF
cdr3_nt: TGTGCCAGCAGCTTAGGACAGGGGAGGACCGAGCAGTACTTC
j_call: TRBJ2-7
d_call: TRBD1
v_call: TRBV7-8
clone_size: many

cdr3_aa: CASFGSYNSPLHF
cdr3_nt: TGTGCCAGCTTTGGCTCCTATAATTCACCCCTCCACTTT
j_call: TRBJ1-6
d_call: -
v_call: TRBV19
clone_size: few

cdr3_aa: CASSPADISGANVLTF
cdr3_nt: TGTGCCAGCAGCCCCGCGGACATCTCTGGGGCCAACGTCCTGACTTTC
j_call: TRBJ2-6
d_call: -
v_call: TRBV11-3
clone_size: -

cdr3_aa: CASRLDRWRQETQYF
cdr3_nt: TGTGCCAGCAGACTGGACAGGTGGCGTCAAGAGACCCAGTACTTC
j_call: TRBJ2-5
d_call: TRBD1
v_call: TRBV6-2/TRBV6-3
clone_size: few

cdr3_aa: CASSRSPGLAGRKETQYF
cdr3_nt: TGTGCCAGCAGTCGGTCCCCGGGACTAGCGGGGAGAAAAGAGACCCAGTACTTC
j_call: TRBJ2-5
d_call: TRBD2
v_call: TRBV10-3
clone_size: -

cdr3_aa: CSVRAGTQNYGYTF
cdr3_nt: TGCAGCGTACGAGCCGGGACACAGAACTATGGCTACACCTTC
j_call: TRBJ1-2
d_call: -
v_call: TRBV29-1
clone_size: once

cdr3_aa: CASSSGTLDEKLFF
cdr3_nt: TGTGCCAGCAGCTCCGGGACTCTGGATGAAAAACTGTTTTTT
j_call: TRBJ1-4
d_call: -
v_call: TRBV11-2
clone_size: -